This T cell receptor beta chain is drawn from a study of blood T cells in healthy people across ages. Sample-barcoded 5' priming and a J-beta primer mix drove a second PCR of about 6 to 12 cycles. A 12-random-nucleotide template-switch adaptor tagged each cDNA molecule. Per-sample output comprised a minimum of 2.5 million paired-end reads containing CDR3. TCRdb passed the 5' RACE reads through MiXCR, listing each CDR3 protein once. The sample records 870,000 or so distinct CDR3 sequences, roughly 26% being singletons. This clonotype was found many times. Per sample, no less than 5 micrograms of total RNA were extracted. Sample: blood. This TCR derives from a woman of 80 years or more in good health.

The CDR3 DNA reads as TGTGCCAGCAGCTTAGAGATAGGGGGGGGTTACAATGAGCAGTTCTTC. Protein: CASSLEIGGGYNEQFF. The chain combines TRBV7-2 with TRBJ2-1, with D perhaps TRBD2 (7 bases). The CDR3 totals 16 residues. Germline V gives CDR1 SGHTA, CDR2 FQGNSA. V lost 1 base and J lost 4, with 14 bases in between. Variable domain in full (rest from reference TRBV7-2 and TRBJ2-1): GAGVSQSPSNKVTEKGKDVELRCDPISGHTALYWYRQSLGQGLEFLIYFQGNSAPDKSGLPSDRFSAERTGGSVSTLTIQRTQQEDSAVYLCASSLEIGGGYNEQFFGPGTRLTVL.